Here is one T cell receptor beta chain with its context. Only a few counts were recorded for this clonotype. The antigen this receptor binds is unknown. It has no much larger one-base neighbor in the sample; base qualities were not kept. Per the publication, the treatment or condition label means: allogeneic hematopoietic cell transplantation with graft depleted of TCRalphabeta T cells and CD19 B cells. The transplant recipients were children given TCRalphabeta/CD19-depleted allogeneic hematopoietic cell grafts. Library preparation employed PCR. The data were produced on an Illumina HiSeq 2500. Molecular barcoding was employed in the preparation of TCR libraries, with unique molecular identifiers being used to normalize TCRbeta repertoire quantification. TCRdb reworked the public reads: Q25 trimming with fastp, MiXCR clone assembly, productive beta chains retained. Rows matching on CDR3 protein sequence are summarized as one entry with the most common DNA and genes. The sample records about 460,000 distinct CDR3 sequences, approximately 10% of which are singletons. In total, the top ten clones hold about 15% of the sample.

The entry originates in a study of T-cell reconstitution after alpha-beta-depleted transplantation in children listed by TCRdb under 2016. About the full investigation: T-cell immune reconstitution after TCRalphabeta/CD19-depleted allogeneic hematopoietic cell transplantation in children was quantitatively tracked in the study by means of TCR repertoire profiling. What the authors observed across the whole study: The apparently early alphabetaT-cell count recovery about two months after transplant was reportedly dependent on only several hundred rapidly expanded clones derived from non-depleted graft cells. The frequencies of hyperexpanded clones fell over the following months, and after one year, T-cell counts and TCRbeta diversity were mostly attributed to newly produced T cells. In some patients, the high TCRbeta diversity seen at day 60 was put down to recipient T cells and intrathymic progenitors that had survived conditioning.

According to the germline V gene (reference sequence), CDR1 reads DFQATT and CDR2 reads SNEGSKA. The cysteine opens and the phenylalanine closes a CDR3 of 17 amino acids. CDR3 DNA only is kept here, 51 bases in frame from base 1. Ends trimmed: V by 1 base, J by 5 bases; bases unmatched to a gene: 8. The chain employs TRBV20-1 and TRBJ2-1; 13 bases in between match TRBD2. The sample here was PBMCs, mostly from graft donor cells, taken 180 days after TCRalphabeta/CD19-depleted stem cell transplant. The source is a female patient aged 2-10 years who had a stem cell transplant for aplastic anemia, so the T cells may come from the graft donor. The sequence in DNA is TGCAGTGCTAGAGGGGGACGGACTAGCGGGAGACACAATGAGCAGTTCTTC. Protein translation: CSARGGRTSGRHNEQFF.